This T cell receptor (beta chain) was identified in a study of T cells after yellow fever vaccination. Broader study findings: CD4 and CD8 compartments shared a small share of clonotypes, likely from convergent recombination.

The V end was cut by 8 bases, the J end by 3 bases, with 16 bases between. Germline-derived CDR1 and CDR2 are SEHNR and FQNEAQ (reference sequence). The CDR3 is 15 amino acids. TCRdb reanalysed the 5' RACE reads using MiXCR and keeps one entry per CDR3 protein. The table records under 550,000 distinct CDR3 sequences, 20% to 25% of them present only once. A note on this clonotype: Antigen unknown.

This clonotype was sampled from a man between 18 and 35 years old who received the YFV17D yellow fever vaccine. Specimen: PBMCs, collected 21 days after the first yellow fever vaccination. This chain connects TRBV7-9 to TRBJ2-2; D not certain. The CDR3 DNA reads TGTGCCAGCGATCGCCTCGACCCTCACACCGGGGAGCTGTTTTTT. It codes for CASDRLDPHTGELFF.